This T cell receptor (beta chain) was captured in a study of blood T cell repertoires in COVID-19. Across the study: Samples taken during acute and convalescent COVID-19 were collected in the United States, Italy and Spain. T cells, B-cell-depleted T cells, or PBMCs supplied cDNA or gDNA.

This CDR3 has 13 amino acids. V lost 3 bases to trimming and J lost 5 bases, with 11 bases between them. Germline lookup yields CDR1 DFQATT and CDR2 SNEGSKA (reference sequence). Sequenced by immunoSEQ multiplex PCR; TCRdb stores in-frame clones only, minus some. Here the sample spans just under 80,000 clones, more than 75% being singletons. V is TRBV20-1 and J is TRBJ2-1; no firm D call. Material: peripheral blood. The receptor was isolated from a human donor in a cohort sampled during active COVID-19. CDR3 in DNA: TGCAGTGCTAGTGCTAGTAGTGACAATGAGCAGTTCTTC. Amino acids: CSASASSDNEQFF.